What follows describes a single T cell receptor (beta chain). Its antigen remains unknown. This sample is drawn from a study of T-cell reconstitution after alpha-beta-depleted transplantation in children. Study-level findings and limits: Surviving recipient T cells and thymic progenitors accounted for the high day-60 TCRbeta diversity observed in some patients.

The TCRbeta library incorporated unique molecular identifiers. Each CDR3 protein is one row after TCRdb ran MiXCR on the PCR reads. Of approximately 650,000 distinct CDR3 sequences in the sample, around 14% were seen once. Trimming left V 2 bases short and J 3 bases short, with 17 bases between. The CDR3 extends over 16 amino acids. Germline lookup yields CDR1 SGHKS and CDR2 YYEKEE (reference sequence). The chain uses TRBV5-5 and TRBJ1-2, with D unresolved. This sequence originates from a girl aged 2 to 10 with congenital amegakaryocytic thrombocytopenia, due to receive a stem cell transplant. Sequencing used PBMCs, obtained before TCRalphabeta/CD19-depleted stem cell transplant. Written as DNA, the CDR3 is TGTGCCAGCAGCTTTTCCCCAGGTAGTGCCTACTATGGCTACACCTTC. Translation: CASSFSPGSAYYGYTF.